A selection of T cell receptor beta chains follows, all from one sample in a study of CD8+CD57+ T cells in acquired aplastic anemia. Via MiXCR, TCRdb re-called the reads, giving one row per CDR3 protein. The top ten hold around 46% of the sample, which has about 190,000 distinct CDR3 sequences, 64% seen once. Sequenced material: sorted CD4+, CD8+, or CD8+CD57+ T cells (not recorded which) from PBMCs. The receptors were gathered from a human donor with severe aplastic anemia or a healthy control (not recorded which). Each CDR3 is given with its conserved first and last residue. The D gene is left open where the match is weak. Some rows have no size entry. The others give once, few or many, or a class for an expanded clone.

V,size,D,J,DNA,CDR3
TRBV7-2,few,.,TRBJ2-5,TGTGCCAGCAGCCAAGGCCGGGTGGGGACTTCACAAGAGACCCAGTACTTC,CASSQGRVGTSQETQYF
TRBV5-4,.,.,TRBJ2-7,TGTGCCAGCAGCACCCACAGCGGCGTCGAGCAGTACTTC,CASSTHSGVEQYF
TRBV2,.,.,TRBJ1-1,TGTGCCAGCAGTGAGGGAGGGGCTTGGACTGAAGCTTTCTTT,CASSEGGAWTEAFF
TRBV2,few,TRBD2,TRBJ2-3,TGTGCCAGCAGAGACGGACTAGCTAGCACAGATACGCAGTATTTT,CASRDGLASTDTQYF
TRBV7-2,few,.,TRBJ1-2,TGTGCCAGCAGCAGTGGGTGGGGGAACTATGGCTACACCTTC,CASSSGWGNYGYTF
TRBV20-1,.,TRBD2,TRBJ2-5,TGCAGTGCTAGGTTTTGGGGGGGAGAGACCCAGTACTTC,CSARFWGGETQYF
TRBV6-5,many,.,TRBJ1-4,TGTGCCAGCAGACTTCGACAGAATGAAAAACTGTTTTTT,CASRLRQNEKLFF
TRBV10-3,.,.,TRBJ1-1,TGTGCCATCAGCCCGAGGATGAACACTGAAGCTTTCTTT,CAISPRMNTEAFF
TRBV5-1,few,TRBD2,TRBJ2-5,TGCGCCACCCGAGGAGGGACTAGCGGACAAGAGACCCAGTACTTC,CATRGGTSGQETQYF
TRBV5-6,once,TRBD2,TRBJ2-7,TGTGCCAGCAGCTTGACCGGGACTAGCATCTGCGAGCAGTACTTC,CASSLTGTSICEQYF
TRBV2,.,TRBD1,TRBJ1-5,TGTGCCAGCAGGTCTGACAGGGCTAGCAATCAGCCCCAGCATTTT,CASRSDRASNQPQHF
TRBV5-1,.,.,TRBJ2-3,TGCGCCAGCAGCCGGGACTCCCGCACAGATACGCAGTATTTT,CASSRDSRTDTQYF
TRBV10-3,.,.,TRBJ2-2,TGTGCCATCAGTGAGTCCTCATGGACAGCGAACACCGGGGAGCTGTTTTTT,CAISESSWTANTGELFF
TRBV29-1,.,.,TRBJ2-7,TGCAGCTTGATAGGAACCTACGAGCAGTACTTC,CSLIGTYEQYF
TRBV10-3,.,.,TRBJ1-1,TGTGCCATCAGTGAGTCCATAGGGTTGAACACTGAAGCTTTCTTT,CAISESIGLNTEAFF
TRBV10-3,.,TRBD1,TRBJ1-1,TGTGCCATCAGCGGGACAGGGGATATGACTGAAGCTTTCTTT,CAISGTGDMTEAFF
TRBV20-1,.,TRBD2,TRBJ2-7,TGCAGTGCTAGAATATTAGCGGGGGCCTACGAGCAGTACTTC,CSARILAGAYEQYF
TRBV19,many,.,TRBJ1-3,TGTGCCAGTAGTATTTATCGGACAACCAGCTCTGGAAACACCATATATTTT,CASSIYRTTSSGNTIYF
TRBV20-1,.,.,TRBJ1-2,TGCAGTGCTAGAGATGGAGGGGACTATGGCTACACCTTC,CSARDGGDYGYTF
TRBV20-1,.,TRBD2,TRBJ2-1,TGCAGTGCCCATCGGGGGGGATACAATGAGCAGTTCTTC,CSAHRGGYNEQFF
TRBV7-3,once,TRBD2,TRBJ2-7,TGTGCCAGCAGCTTAGGGGGGGACCGCGAGCAGTACTTC,CASSLGGDREQYF
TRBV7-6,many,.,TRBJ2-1,TGTGCCAGCAGCTTTAACGGGGGGCCGTACAATGAGCAGTTCTTC,CASSFNGGPYNEQFF
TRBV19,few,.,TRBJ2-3,TGTGCCAGTAGTCCAGGGTCAGATACGCAGTATTTT,CASSPGSDTQYF
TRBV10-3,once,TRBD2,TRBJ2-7,TGTGCCATCAGAGTAGCGGGAGTGGGGGAGCAGTACTTC,CAIRVAGVGEQYF
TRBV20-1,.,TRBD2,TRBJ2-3,TGCAGTGCCCCTCCCTTGCTAGCGGGAGACACAGATACGCAGTATTTT,CSAPPLLAGDTDTQYF
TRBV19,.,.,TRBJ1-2,TGTGCCAGTAGCCCCCCCGGCGGTAAGGGCTACACCTTC,CASSPPGGKGYTF
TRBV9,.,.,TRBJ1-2,TGTGCCAGCAGCCTCAGACAGCATGGCTACACCTTC,CASSLRQHGYTF
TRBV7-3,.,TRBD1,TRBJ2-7,TGTGCCAGCAGCCTCAACCTAGGGACAGTCCTCTACGAGCAGTACTTC,CASSLNLGTVLYEQYF
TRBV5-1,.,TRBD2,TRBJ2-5,TGCGCCAGCAGCTTGATACTAGCGGAGACCCAGTACTTC,CASSLILAETQYF
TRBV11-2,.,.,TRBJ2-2,TGTGCCAGCGGCCCACCAAGGAGTAACACCGGGGAGCTGTTTTTT,CASGPPRSNTGELFF
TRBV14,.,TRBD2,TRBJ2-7,TGTGCCAGCAGCCAAGATGGGGCTAGCGGGGAACGCGAGCAGTACTTC,CASSQDGASGEREQYF
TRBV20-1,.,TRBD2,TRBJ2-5,TGCAGTGCTTCGGGACTAGCGGGTGTACAAGAGACCCAGTACTTC,CSASGLAGVQETQYF
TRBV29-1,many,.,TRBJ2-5,TGCAGCGTTAAGATGGGAGAGACCCAGTACTTC,CSVKMGETQYF
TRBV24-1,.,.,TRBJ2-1,TGTGCCACCGGGGCCCAGCGGCAGTTCTTC,CATGAQRQFF
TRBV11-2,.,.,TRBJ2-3,TGTGCCAGCAGAGATGGGTGGGCGGGATCAGATACGCAGTATTTT,CASRDGWAGSDTQYF
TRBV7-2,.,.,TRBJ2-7,TGTGCCAGCAGCCGCCGGGGGGCGGCGGGAGCCTACGAGCAGTACTTC,CASSRRGAAGAYEQYF
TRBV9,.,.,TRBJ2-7,TGTGCCAGCAGCGTAGGATCTCAGGGGAACGAGCAGTACTTC,CASSVGSQGNEQYF
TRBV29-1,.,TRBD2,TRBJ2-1,TGCAGCGTAACTAGCGCCAATGAGCAGTTCTTC,CSVTSANEQFF
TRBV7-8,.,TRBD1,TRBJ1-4,TGTGCCTACAACGGGACAGGGTTTTCTGAAAAACTGTTTTTT,CAYNGTGFSEKLFF
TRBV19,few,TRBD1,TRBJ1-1,TGTGCCAGTAGTATTCAGGGGGCCCTGAACACTGAAGCTTTCTTT,CASSIQGALNTEAFF
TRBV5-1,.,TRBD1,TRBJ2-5,TGCGCCAGCAGCTTAGGACAGGGATCCCTTCCAGAGACCCAGTACTTC,CASSLGQGSLPETQYF
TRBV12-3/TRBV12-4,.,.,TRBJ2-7,TGTGCCAGCAGTTTTGTAGTCTACGAGCAGTACTTC,CASSFVVYEQYF
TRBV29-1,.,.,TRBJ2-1,TGCAGCGTGGGTGGCAGGGAGTTAGACAATGAGCAGTTCTTC,CSVGGRELDNEQFF
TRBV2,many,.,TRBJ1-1,TGTGCCAGCAAGAGTCAGGGAATAACTGAAGCTTTCTTT,CASKSQGITEAFF
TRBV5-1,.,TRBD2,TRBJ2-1,TGCGCCAGCAGCCCAACTAGCGGGAGCAAATATGAGCAGTTCTTC,CASSPTSGSKYEQFF
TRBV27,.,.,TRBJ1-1,TGTGCCAGCTCCCCCGGGGCAGGGGTAGGCACTGAAGCTTTCTTT,CASSPGAGVGTEAFF
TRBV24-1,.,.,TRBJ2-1,TGTGCCACCAGTGATGGAGGACACTCCTACAATGAGCAGTTCTTC,CATSDGGHSYNEQFF
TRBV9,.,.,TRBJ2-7,TGTGCCAGCAGCCCCGGTCCCTACTCCTACGAGCAGTACTTC,CASSPGPYSYEQYF
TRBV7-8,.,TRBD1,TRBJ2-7,TGTGCCAGCAGACTTGGGGACAGGGGTCTTTCGGGTCCACGCTACGAGCAGTACTTC,CASRLGDRGLSGPRYEQYF
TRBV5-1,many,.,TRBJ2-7,TGCGCCAGCAGCGCGACCGGGACAAAGTACGAGCAGTACTTC,CASSATGTKYEQYF
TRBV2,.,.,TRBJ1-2,TGTGCCAGCAGTTTTTCCGGGTCTAGCGGCTACACCTTC,CASSFSGSSGYTF
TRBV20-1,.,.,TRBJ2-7,TGCAGTGCCACCAACATATACGAGCAGTACTTC,CSATNIYEQYF
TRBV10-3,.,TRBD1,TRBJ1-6,TGTGCCAGCCGTGGGACAGGGGTTTCACCCCTCCACTTT,CASRGTGVSPLHF